The clone carrying this TCR beta chain was counted only a few times. No antigen is known for it. CDR1 is SGHNT and CDR2 is YYREEE in the germline V gene (reference sequence). With V trimmed by 1 base and J by 8 bases, 7 bases remained unmatched. The CDR3 covers 15 residues. The data were obtained in a study of cytomegalovirus exposure and HLA in healthy donors. Overall study results and limits: Later, TCR association rates were found to vary by HLA locus, highest for DRB1 and lowest for HLA-C. Indistinguishable V segments, including TRBV6-2 and TRBV6-3, were excluded. Certain sequence variants were highly shared and formed a cluster, and this cluster was likely a sequencing artifact.

It was with 60 Vbeta and 13 Jbeta primers that the PCR ran. Generated by immunoSEQ multiplex PCR, the TCRdb table keeps only in-frame clones and is missing some. The top ten hold approximately 20% of the sample, which has about 60,000 clones, approximately 70% seen once. The receptor's source is a woman aged 60-70 years in good health and CMV-seropositive. The sequenced sample consisted of PBMCs. V usage is TRBV5-4 and J usage is TRBJ1-4; the match to TRBD1 covers 8 bases. Written as DNA, the CDR3 is TGTGCCAGCAGCTTGATTGGACAGGGATTCGAAAAACTGTTTTTT. Its protein product is CASSLIGQGFEKLFF.